This T cell receptor beta chain originates from a study of post-analysis software for immune sequencing data. Prepared libraries of TCR beta cDNA carried unique molecular identifiers. T cells numbering about 0.9 to 11 million yielded cDNA molecules that totaled about 500,000. TCRdb used MiXCR to reprocess the PCR reads, holding one entry per CDR3 protein. The sample yields about 430,000 distinct CDR3 sequences, approximately 37% seen once. Findings and caveats of the study: Significantly decreased normalized Chao1 diversity was recorded for multiple sclerosis patients relative to controls. Five or six TRBV segments, TRBV5-6, TRBV5-1 and TRBV20-1 among them, were found more frequent in patients than controls.

This CDR3 spans 13 amino acids. From germline, CDR1 is KGHSH and CDR2 LQKENI. Deletions cut 7 bases from V and 2 bases from J, with 11 bases between. Points on this clonotype: What it binds is unknown.

The rearrangement links TRBV18 to TRBJ1-1; perhaps TRBD1 as D (5 bases). The clonotype was recovered from a girl aged 2 to 9 with multiple sclerosis. The sample taken for sequencing was blood. CDR3 sequence (DNA): TGTGCCAGCTTGGGGCGGGCCAACACTGAAGCTTTCTTT. Translated: CASLGRANTEAFF.